These T cell receptor beta chains were read from a single sample in a study of OX40 agonist ivuxolimab in advanced cancers. Clones were sequenced by immunoSEQ multiplex PCR, and TCRdb holds only the in-frame ones, with some missing. The sample lists about 88,000 clones, 85% to 90% occurring once. The sequenced sample was CD4+ or CD8+ T cells sorted from blood, obtained in a trial of the OX40 agonist ivuxolimab. These receptors all come from an adult with an advanced solid tumor such as melanoma, head and neck, liver or kidney cancer. CDR3s include the opening cysteine and the closing phenylalanine or tryptophan. D genes are given only for firm matches. Rows give clone size only sometimes, using once, few, many, or a class for an expanded clone.

clone size: -
V gene: TRBV6-5
J gene: TRBJ1-1
D gene: -
CDR3 DNA: TGTGCCAGCCACACGGGCATGAACACTGAAGCTTTCTTT
CDR3 protein: CASHTGMNTEAFF

clone size: few
V gene: TRBV4-2
J gene: TRBJ2-7
D gene: TRBD2
CDR3 DNA: TGTGCCAGCAGCCCGCGGGGGAGCTTGTACGAGCAGTACTTC
CDR3 protein: CASSPRGSLYEQYF

clone size: -
V gene: TRBV7-2
J gene: TRBJ2-1
D gene: TRBD2
CDR3 DNA: TGTGCCAGCAGCTCCCGAGCGGGAGGGCCCGTCAATGAGCAGTTCTTC
CDR3 protein: CASSSRAGGPVNEQFF

clone size: -
V gene: TRBV7-2
J gene: TRBJ1-4
D gene: -
CDR3 DNA: TGTGCCAGCAGCTTAAGGCAGCAAAATGAAAAACTGTTTTTT
CDR3 protein: CASSLRQQNEKLFF

clone size: -
V gene: TRBV5-1
J gene: TRBJ2-3
D gene: -
CDR3 DNA: TGCGCCAGCAGCTTCCTCCTTGGCACAGATACGCAGTATTTT
CDR3 protein: CASSFLLGTDTQYF

clone size: -
V gene: TRBV7-9
J gene: TRBJ2-2
D gene: -
CDR3 DNA: TGTGCCAGCGGCTTTTTTGGGGAGCTGTTTTTT
CDR3 protein: CASGFFGELFF

clone size: -
V gene: TRBV6-1
J gene: TRBJ2-1
D gene: -
CDR3 DNA: TGTGCCAGCAGTGGTCAGCGAAACTCCTACAATGAGCAGTTCTTC
CDR3 protein: CASSGQRNSYNEQFF

clone size: -
V gene: TRBV4-1
J gene: TRBJ2-2
D gene: TRBD2
CDR3 DNA: TGCGCCAGCAGCCAAGATCTGTTAGGACTAGCGGCGAACACCGGGGAGCTGTTTTTT
CDR3 protein: CASSQDLLGLAANTGELFF

clone size: -
V gene: TRBV27
J gene: TRBJ1-1
D gene: -
CDR3 DNA: TGTGCCAGCAGTACCCGGAACACTGAAGCTTTCTTT
CDR3 protein: CASSTRNTEAFF

clone size: -
V gene: TRBV5-1
J gene: TRBJ1-2
D gene: -
CDR3 DNA: TGCGCCAGCAGCTTGGACGGGGTTTGGGACTATGGCTACACCTTC
CDR3 protein: CASSLDGVWDYGYTF

clone size: -
V gene: TRBV5-6
J gene: TRBJ2-3
D gene: -
CDR3 DNA: TGTGCCAGCAGTTGGAACAGGGTCTCGAGCACAGATACGCAGTATTTT
CDR3 protein: CASSWNRVSSTDTQYF

clone size: -
V gene: TRBV7-2
J gene: TRBJ2-3
D gene: TRBD1
CDR3 DNA: TGTGCCAGCAGCCAGAGACAGGGGGCGACAGATACGCAGTATTTT
CDR3 protein: CASSQRQGATDTQYF

clone size: -
V gene: TRBV28
J gene: TRBJ2-2
D gene: TRBD1
CDR3 DNA: TGTGCCAGCAGTCCAGGGGGCGCAGTAGGCGGGGAGCTGTTTTTT
CDR3 protein: CASSPGGAVGGELFF

clone size: -
V gene: TRBV28
J gene: TRBJ2-7
D gene: -
CDR3 DNA: TGTGCCAGCAGCTACAACTCCTACGAGCAGTACTTC
CDR3 protein: CASSYNSYEQYF

clone size: -
V gene: TRBV14
J gene: TRBJ2-2
D gene: TRBD1
CDR3 DNA: TGTGCCAGCAGCTCTCGACAGGGGTCCGGGGAGCTGTTTTTT
CDR3 protein: CASSSRQGSGELFF

clone size: -
V gene: TRBV5-4
J gene: TRBJ1-2
D gene: -
CDR3 DNA: TGTGCCAGCAGCCTGGACAGCTATGGCTACACCTTC
CDR3 protein: CASSLDSYGYTF

clone size: -
V gene: TRBV6-1
J gene: TRBJ1-3
D gene: -
CDR3 DNA: TGTGCCAGCAGTGACGTGGACTACCCTGGAAACACCATATATTTT
CDR3 protein: CASSDVDYPGNTIYF

clone size: -
V gene: TRBV30
J gene: TRBJ2-2
D gene: -
CDR3 DNA: TGTGCCTGGACCGACGGAGGGCCCGGGGAGCTGTTTTTT
CDR3 protein: CAWTDGGPGELFF

clone size: once
V gene: TRBV27
J gene: TRBJ2-1
D gene: TRBD2
CDR3 DNA: TGTGCCAGCAGTTTGAGGAATGTTCTAGCGGGGGGGCCGCGGTCCAATGAGCAGTTCTTC
CDR3 protein: CASSLRNVLAGGPRSNEQFF

clone size: -
V gene: TRBV4-2
J gene: TRBJ1-3
D gene: TRBD1
CDR3 DNA: TGTGCCAGCAGCCCGCTGACAGGGAGTGGAAACACCATATATTTT
CDR3 protein: CASSPLTGSGNTIYF

clone size: -
V gene: TRBV6-5
J gene: TRBJ1-1
D gene: -
CDR3 DNA: TGTGCCAGCATATCCCTCGGGGGCGTCACTGAAGCTTTCTTT
CDR3 protein: CASISLGGVTEAFF

clone size: -
V gene: TRBV5-1
J gene: TRBJ2-3
D gene: TRBD2
CDR3 DNA: TGCGCCAGCAGCTTGGCTGGCTCTAGCGGGAGTGGAGATACGCAGTATTTT
CDR3 protein: CASSLAGSSGSGDTQYF

clone size: -
V gene: TRBV29-1
J gene: TRBJ2-7
D gene: TRBD2
CDR3 DNA: TGCAGCGCGGGGGGGGACATTTTGTCCGAGCAGTACTTC
CDR3 protein: CSAGGDILSEQYF

clone size: few
V gene: TRBV5-1
J gene: TRBJ1-5
D gene: -
CDR3 DNA: TGCGCCAGCAGCTTGGGTACAGGCAATCAGCCCCAGCATTTT
CDR3 protein: CASSLGTGNQPQHF

clone size: -
V gene: TRBV2
J gene: TRBJ2-2
D gene: -
CDR3 DNA: TGTGCCACCACCCGAACGATCGGTAACGGGGAGCTGTTTTTT
CDR3 protein: CATTRTIGNGELFF

clone size: -
V gene: TRBV14
J gene: TRBJ1-4
D gene: TRBD1
CDR3 DNA: TGTGCCAGCAGCAGAGGACAGGCGGAAAAACTGTTTTTT
CDR3 protein: CASSRGQAEKLFF

clone size: few
V gene: TRBV6-5
J gene: TRBJ1-3
D gene: TRBD1
CDR3 DNA: TGTCTCACCAGGGGGCCTGGAAACACCATATATTTT
CDR3 protein: CLTRGPGNTIYF

clone size: few
V gene: TRBV19
J gene: TRBJ1-1
D gene: -
CDR3 DNA: TGTGCCAGTAGACCTGACCTTAACACTGAAGCTTTCTTT
CDR3 protein: CASRPDLNTEAFF

clone size: -
V gene: TRBV6-1
J gene: TRBJ2-1
D gene: TRBD2
CDR3 DNA: TGTGCCAGCAAAGAGCGGGGAGACTCCTACAATGAGCAGTTCTTC
CDR3 protein: CASKERGDSYNEQFF